This T cell receptor beta chain comes out of a study of blood T cell repertoires in COVID-19. Overall study context: Samples taken during acute and convalescent COVID-19 were collected in the United States, Italy and Spain.

How the authors handled the data: Amplifying reference gene primers gave estimates of nucleated cell counts. Produced via immunoSEQ multiplex PCR; TCRdb's table is partial and in-frame only. The DNA gave D and trimming, while V, J and clone size come from that table. Of around 300,000 clones in the sample, approximately 90% are singletons; the top ten hold about 3.9%. The CDR3 totals 13 residues. The V gene end was trimmed by 4 bases and the J gene end by 6 bases; junction bases not matched to a gene: 5. The germline V gene encodes CDR1 SGHTA and CDR2 FQGNSA. The chain has TRBV7-2 and TRBJ1-2, with TRBD1 matching 7 bases. Material for sequencing was peripheral blood. The receptor was isolated from a woman in her forties or fifties with active or convalescent COVID-19. The CDR3 bases are TGTGCCAGCAGCTGGCGGGACAGCGATGGCTACACCTTC. Translating gives CASSWRDSDGYTF.